The present T cell receptor (beta chain) was sequenced within a study of regulatory T cells in long-lasting Graves disease. Study findings and constraints: In persistent patients, shared public clonotypes (around 2,500) outnumbered those in new patients (roughly 1,000).

Time point meaning: persistent/refractory GD, antithyroid drugs over 5 years with positive TRAb. RNA isolated from PBMCs was used to make the TCR library. With respect to this clonotype: Its matching antigen is unknown.

The authors built TCR beta libraries using iRepertoire HTBI primers and Arm-PCR of CDR3 regions. TCRdb re-analysed the multiplex PCR reads in MiXCR, keeping a single row per CDR3 protein. The sample includes 600,000 to 800,000 distinct CDR3 sequences, approximately 29% of them seen just once. The origin of this receptor is a female donor with Graves disease. The sequencing used peripheral blood mononuclear cells (PBMCs), collected when the disease was refractory, from a patient treated with antithyroid drugs.

CDR3 protein: CASSERHLRTDTQYF. CDR3 bases: TGTGCCAGCAGTGAACGCCATCTTCGCACAGATACGCAGTATTTT. J is TRBJ2-3 and V is TRBV2, with unresolved D. V shed 2 bases and J shed 1 base, with 10 bases lying between them. Germline V gene lookup returns CDR1 SNHLY and CDR2 FYNNEI. CDR3 length: 15 residues.